The clone carrying this T cell receptor beta chain was observed a few times. The antigen remains unidentified. Unique molecular identifiers were attached to individual cDNA molecules. MiXCR was run by TCRdb on the 5' RACE reads, yielding one entry per CDR3 protein. Among 75,000 to 95,000 distinct CDR3 sequences listed, around 16% were seen once. These data originate in a study of early T cells in non-severe SARS-CoV-2 infection. General study findings and limits: Anti-spike CD8 specificities were favored by VDJdb matching, whose results missed private and CD4 specificities.

The clonotype comes from an adult who was a healthcare worker with PCR-confirmed SARS-CoV-2 infection or an uninfected control (not recorded which). This specimen was whole blood, taken at baseline.

The CDR3 loop reads CSVWLQGGNEQFF. CDR3 DNA: TGCAGCGTTTGGCTACAGGGGGGGAATGAGCAGTTCTTC. This chain uses TRBV29-1 with TRBJ2-1; D may be TRBD1 (8 bases). V gave up 5 bases and J gave up 7 bases, with 15 bases separating them. CDR3 length equals 13 residues. Germline V lookup: CDR1 SQVTM, CDR2 ANQGSEA.